A selection of T cell receptor beta chains follows, all from one sample in a study of cytomegalovirus exposure and HLA in healthy donors. The method was immunoSEQ multiplex PCR; TCRdb's version includes in-frame clones alone and lacks a portion of them. The repertoire holds some 140,000 clones, with approximately 86% as singletons. Specimen: PBMCs. The origin of the receptors is a young man in good health and CMV-seropositive. Each CDR3 is given with its conserved first and last residue. The D gene is left open where the match is weak. Clone size is shown for a subset of rows, as once, few, many or a class of expanded clone.

TRBD2	TRBV19	TRBJ2-7	NA	CAKAGQEFYEQYF	TGTGCCAAAGCGGGGCAGGAGTTCTACGAGCAGTACTTC
TRBD1	TRBV19	TRBJ1-2	NA	CASRNPGGNYGYTF	TGTGCCAGTAGGAACCCAGGGGGCAACTATGGCTACACCTTC
NA	TRBV19	TRBJ2-3	NA	CASSALLAGTQYF	TGTGCCAGTAGTGCCCTACTAGCTGGGACGCAGTATTTT
NA	TRBV6-6	TRBJ2-2	once	CASSSTATGELFF	TGTGCCAGCAGCTCTACTGCGACCGGGGAGCTGTTTTTT
TRBD1	TRBV5-1	TRBJ2-7	NA	CASSFSGTGGREQYF	TGCGCCAGCAGCTTCTCCGGGACAGGGGGCCGAGAGCAGTACTTC
NA	TRBV20-1	TRBJ2-7	NA	CSAPGDYEQYF	TGCAGTGCCCCCGGGGACTACGAGCAGTACTTC
TRBD2	TRBV30	TRBJ2-7	NA	CAWSVGTSGRYEQYF	TGTGCCTGGAGTGTAGGGACTAGCGGGAGGTACGAGCAGTACTTC
NA	TRBV13	TRBJ1-2	NA	CASSSFRVGDLNYGYTF	TGTGCCAGCAGCTCCTTCAGGGTAGGGGACTTAAACTATGGCTACACCTTC
NA	TRBV29-1	TRBJ1-1	NA	CSVGAETRNTEAFF	TGCAGCGTTGGGGCAGAAACTCGGAACACTGAAGCTTTCTTT
TRBD2	TRBV5-4	TRBJ2-7	once	CASSWGLADPSYEQYF	TGTGCCAGCAGCTGGGGACTAGCGGATCCCTCCTACGAGCAGTACTTC
NA	TRBV6-5	TRBJ2-3	NA	CASSYSGTSTDTQYF	TGTGCCAGCAGTTACTCGGGCACCAGCACAGATACGCAGTATTTT
TRBD2	TRBV7-9	TRBJ2-7	few	CASSFKSSGGYEQYF	TGTGCCAGCAGCTTCAAGTCTAGCGGGGGGTACGAGCAGTACTTC
TRBD1	TRBV30	TRBJ1-1	NA	CAWGTGVASEAFF	TGTGCCTGGGGGACAGGGGTAGCAAGTGAAGCTTTCTTT
TRBD2	TRBV7-9	TRBJ2-1	NA	CASSLNDWTSGNYNEQFF	TGTGCCAGCAGCTTAAATGATTGGACTAGCGGCAACTACAATGAGCAGTTCTTC
NA	TRBV19	TRBJ1-2	NA	CASSLAGAATNYGYTF	TGTGCCAGTAGTTTGGCGGGGGCAGCGACGAACTATGGCTACACCTTC
NA	TRBV4-3	TRBJ1-1	once	CASSQVSGKRVAFF	TGCGCCAGCAGCCAAGTCTCGGGAAAGAGGGTCGCTTTCTTT
TRBD1	TRBV19	TRBJ1-2	NA	CASSPIQGGDYGYTF	TGTGCCAGTAGTCCGATACAGGGGGGAGATTATGGCTACACCTTC
NA	TRBV6-6	TRBJ2-1	NA	CASSSGPYNEQFF	TGTGCCAGCAGCAGCGGCCCCTACAATGAGCAGTTCTTC
TRBD2	TRBV30	TRBJ2-3	NA	CAWSVPLAGIGDTQYF	TGTGCCTGGAGTGTACCTCTAGCGGGGATCGGTGATACGCAGTATTTT
TRBD1	TRBV29-1	TRBJ2-4	NA	CSVDDRGGPKNIQYF	TGCAGCGTTGACGACAGGGGTGGGCCCAAAAACATTCAGTACTTC
NA	TRBV10-3	TRBJ1-2	once	CAISESTRVNYGYTF	TGTGCCATCAGTGAGTCGACCAGGGTCAACTATGGCTACACCTTC
NA	TRBV6-1	TRBJ1-1	once	CASSGMGDTEAFF	TGTGCCAGCAGTGGGATGGGAGACACTGAAGCTTTCTTT
NA	TRBV4-3	TRBJ2-2	NA	CASSQTWGRNTGELFF	TGCGCCAGCAGCCAGACTTGGGGCAGAAACACCGGGGAGCTGTTTTTT
NA	TRBV5-4	TRBJ2-7	NA	CASSPAAVAYEQYF	TGTGCCAGCAGCCCCGCGGCCGTGGCCTACGAGCAGTACTTC
NA	TRBV4-3	TRBJ2-2	NA	CASSQMKDSRANTGELFF	TGCGCCAGCAGCCAGATGAAAGACTCCCGAGCGAACACCGGGGAGCTGTTTTTT
NA	TRBV6-5	TRBJ1-1	NA	CASSSLSRGTEAFF	TGTGCCAGCAGTTCGCTGAGTCGGGGAACTGAAGCTTTCTTT
TRBD2	TRBV6-1	TRBJ2-5	NA	CASSRQRGETQYF	TGTGCCAGCAGCAGACAGCGGGGAGAGACCCAGTACTTC